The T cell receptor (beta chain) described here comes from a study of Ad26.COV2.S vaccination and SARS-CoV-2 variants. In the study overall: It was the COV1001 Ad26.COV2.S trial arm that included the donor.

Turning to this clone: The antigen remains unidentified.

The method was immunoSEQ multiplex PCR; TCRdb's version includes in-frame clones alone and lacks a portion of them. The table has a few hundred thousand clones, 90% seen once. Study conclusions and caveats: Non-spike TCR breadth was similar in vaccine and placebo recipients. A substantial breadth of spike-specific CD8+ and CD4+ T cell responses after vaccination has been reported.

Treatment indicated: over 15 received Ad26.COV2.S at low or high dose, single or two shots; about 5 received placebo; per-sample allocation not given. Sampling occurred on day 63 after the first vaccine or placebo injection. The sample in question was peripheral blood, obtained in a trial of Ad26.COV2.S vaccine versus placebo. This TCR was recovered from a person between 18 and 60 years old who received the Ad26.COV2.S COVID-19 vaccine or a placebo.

The CDR3 loop reads CASTDVYMEEKLFF. CDR3 coding DNA: TGTGCCAGTACCGATGTGTACATGGAAGAAAAACTGTTTTTT. This chain links TRBV19 with TRBJ1-4; D is unresolved. From germline, CDR1 is LNHDA and CDR2 SQIVND (reference sequence). There are 14 residues in the CDR3. V lost 7 bases and J 8 bases, leaving 17 bases between the germline ends.